This T cell receptor (beta chain) was sequenced for a study of cytomegalovirus exposure and HLA in healthy donors. The overall study: Researchers previously reported finding 117 million unique TCR beta sequences from 150 million to 200 million T cells. Unique TCRs numbering around 85 million, obtained from HLA-typed donors, made up an early data release.

With respect to this clone: Its cognate antigen is unknown.

Study-level results: The study flagged approximately 180 TCR beta chains as cytomegalovirus-associated.

This CDR3 spans 14 amino acids. The trim removed 10 bases at V and 0 bases at J, leaving 5 bases unmatched. CDR1 and CDR2 (germline): LNHNV, YYDKDF (reference sequence). Researchers ran the PCR with 60 Vbeta and 13 Jbeta primers. Measured with immunoSEQ multiplex PCR; TCRdb has only the in-frame clones, and not every one. This sample has around 120,000 clones, with 75% to 80% found just once. This receptor was taken from a woman between 35 and 50 years old in good health and CMV-seronegative. The source material was PBMCs. This chain joins TRBV15 and TRBJ2-2; 7 bases agree with TRBD1. The CDR3 nucleotides read TGTGCCAGCCGAGACAGGGCGAACACCGGGGAGCTGTTTTTT. It codes for CASRDRANTGELFF. The full variable domain, rest sourced from reference TRBV15 and TRBJ2-2, is DAMVIQNPRYQVTQFGKPVTLSCSQTLNHNVMYWYQQKSSQAPKLLFHYYDKDFNNEADTPDNFQSRRPNTSFCFLDIRSPGLGDTAMYLCASRDRANTGELFFGEGSRLTVL.